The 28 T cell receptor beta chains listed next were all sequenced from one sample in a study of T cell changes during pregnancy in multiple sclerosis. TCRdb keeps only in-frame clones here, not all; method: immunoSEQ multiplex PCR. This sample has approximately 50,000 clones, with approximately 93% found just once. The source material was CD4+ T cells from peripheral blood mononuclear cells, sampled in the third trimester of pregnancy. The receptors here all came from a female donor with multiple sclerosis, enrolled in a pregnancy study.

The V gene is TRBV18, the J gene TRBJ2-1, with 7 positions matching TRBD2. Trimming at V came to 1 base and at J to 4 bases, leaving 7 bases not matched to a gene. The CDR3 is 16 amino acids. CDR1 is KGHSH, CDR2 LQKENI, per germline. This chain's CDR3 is CASSPRSSGTYNEQFF. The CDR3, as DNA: TGTGCCAGCTCACCACGATCTAGCGGAACTTACAATGAGCAGTTCTTC.

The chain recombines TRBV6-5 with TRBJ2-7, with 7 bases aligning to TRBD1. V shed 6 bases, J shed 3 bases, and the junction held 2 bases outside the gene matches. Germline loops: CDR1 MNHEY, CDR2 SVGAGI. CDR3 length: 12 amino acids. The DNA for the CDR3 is TGTGCCAGCAGGACAGGGCTCTACGAGCAGTACTTC. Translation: CASRTGLYEQYF.

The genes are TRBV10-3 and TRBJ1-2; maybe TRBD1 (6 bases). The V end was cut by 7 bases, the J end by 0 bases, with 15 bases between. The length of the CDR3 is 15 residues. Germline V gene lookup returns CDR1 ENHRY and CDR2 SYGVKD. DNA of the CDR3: TGTGCCATCAAGACAGGACAGTCGACTAACTATGGCTACACCTTC. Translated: CAIKTGQSTNYGYTF.

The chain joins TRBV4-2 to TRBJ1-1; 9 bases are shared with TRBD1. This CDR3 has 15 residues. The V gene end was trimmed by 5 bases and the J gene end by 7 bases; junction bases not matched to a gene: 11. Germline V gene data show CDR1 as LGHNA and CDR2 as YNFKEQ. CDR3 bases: TGTGCCAGCAGCTTAAGACAGGGGGTTCCAAATGAAGCTTTCTTT. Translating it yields CASSLRQGVPNEAFF.

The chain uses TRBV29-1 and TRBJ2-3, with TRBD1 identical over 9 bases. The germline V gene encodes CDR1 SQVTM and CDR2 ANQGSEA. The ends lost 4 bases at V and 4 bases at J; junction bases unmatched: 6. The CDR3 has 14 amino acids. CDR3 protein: CSVGTGGLADTQYF. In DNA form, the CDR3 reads TGCAGCGTTGGAACAGGGGGCTTGGCAGATACGCAGTATTTT.

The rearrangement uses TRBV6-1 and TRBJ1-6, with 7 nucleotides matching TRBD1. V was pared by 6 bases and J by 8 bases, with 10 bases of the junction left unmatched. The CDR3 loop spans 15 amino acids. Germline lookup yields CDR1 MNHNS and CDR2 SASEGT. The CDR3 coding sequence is TGTGCCAGCAGGGGACAGACAGGCGCGCATTCACCCCTCCACTTT. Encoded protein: CASRGQTGAHSPLHF.

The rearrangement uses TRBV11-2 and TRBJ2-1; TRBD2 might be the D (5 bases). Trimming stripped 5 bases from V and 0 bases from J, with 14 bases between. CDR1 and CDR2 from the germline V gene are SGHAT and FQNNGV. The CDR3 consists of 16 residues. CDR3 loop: CASSPGGHSSYNEQFF. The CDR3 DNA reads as TGTGCCAGCAGCCCTGGAGGCCACAGCTCCTACAATGAGCAGTTCTTC.

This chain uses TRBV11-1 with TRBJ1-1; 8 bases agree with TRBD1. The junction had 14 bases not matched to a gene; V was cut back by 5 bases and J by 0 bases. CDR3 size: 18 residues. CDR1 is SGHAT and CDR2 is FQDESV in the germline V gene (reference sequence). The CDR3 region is CASSTLGQGFTMNTEAFF. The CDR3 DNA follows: TGTGCCAGCAGCACTCTCGGACAGGGCTTCACGATGAACACTGAAGCTTTCTTT.

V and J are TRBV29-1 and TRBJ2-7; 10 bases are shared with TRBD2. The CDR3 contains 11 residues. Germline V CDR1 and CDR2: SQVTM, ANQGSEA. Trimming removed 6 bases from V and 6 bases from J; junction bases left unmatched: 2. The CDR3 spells CSVAGGREQYF. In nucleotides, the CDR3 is TGCAGCGTAGCGGGAGGGCGCGAGCAGTACTTC.

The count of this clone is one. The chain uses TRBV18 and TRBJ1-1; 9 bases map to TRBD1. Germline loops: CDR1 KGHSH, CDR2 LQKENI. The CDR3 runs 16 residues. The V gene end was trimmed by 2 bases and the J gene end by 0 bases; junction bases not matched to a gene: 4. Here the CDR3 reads CASSPRQGGMNTEAFF. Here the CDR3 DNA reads TGTGCCAGCTCACCAAGACAGGGGGGTATGAACACTGAAGCTTTCTTT.

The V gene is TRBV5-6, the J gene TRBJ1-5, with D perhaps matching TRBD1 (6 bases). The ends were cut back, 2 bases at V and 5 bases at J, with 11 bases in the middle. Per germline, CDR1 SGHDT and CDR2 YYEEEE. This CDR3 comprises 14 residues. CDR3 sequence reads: CASSFGGPDQPQHF. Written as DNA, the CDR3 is TGTGCCAGCAGCTTCGGGGGGCCGGATCAGCCCCAGCATTTT.

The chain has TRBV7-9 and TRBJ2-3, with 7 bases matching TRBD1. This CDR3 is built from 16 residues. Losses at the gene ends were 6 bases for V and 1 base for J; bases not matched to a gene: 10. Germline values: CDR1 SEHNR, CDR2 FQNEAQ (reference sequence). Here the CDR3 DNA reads TGTGCCAGCAGTTTGACGACAGGGACGGGCACAGATACGCAGTATTTT. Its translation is CASSLTTGTGTDTQYF.

The CDR3 DNA reads as TGTGCCAGCAGCGTAGGGGACACGGCGGGGGGCACAGATACGCAGTATTTT. Its protein is CASSVGDTAGGTDTQYF. V usage is TRBV9 and J usage is TRBJ2-3, with D perhaps TRBD2 (7 bases). CDR1 and CDR2 from the germline V gene are SGDLS and YYNGEE. The CDR3 length is 17 residues. V gave up 0 bases and J gave up 1 base, with 15 bases separating them.

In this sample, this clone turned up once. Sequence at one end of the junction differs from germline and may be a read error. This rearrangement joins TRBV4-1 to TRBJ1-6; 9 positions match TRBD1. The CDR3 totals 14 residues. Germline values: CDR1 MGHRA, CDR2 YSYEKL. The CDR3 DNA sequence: TGCGCCAGCAGTCAAGACAGGGGGTATTCACCCCTCCACTTT. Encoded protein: CASSQDRGYSPLHF.

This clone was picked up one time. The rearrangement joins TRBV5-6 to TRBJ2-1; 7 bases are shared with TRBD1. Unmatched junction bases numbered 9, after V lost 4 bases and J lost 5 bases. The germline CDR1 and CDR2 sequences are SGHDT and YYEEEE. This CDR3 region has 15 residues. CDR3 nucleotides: TGTGCCAGCAGCCAGAGGGGGCCCCCCAACAATGAGCAGTTCTTC. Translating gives CASSQRGPPNNEQFF. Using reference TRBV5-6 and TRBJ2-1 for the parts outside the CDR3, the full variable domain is DAGVTQSPTHLIKTRGQQVTLRCSPKSGHDTVSWYQQALGQGPQFIFQYYEEEERQRGNFPDRFSGHQFPNYSSELNVNALLLGDSALYLCASSQRGPPNNEQFFGPGTRLTVL.

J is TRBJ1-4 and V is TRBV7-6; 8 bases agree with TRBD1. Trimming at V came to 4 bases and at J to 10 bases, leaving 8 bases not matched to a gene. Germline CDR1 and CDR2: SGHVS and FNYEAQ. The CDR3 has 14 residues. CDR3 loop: CASSSGQGRGKLFF. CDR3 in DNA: TGTGCCAGCAGCTCCGGACAGGGTCGGGGAAAACTGTTTTTT.

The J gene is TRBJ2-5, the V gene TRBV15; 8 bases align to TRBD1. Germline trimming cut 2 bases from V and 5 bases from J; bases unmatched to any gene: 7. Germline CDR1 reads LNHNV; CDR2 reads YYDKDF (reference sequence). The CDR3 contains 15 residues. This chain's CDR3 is CATSRSGGTQETQYF. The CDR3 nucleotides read TGTGCCACCAGCAGATCAGGGGGCACGCAGGAGACCCAGTACTTC.

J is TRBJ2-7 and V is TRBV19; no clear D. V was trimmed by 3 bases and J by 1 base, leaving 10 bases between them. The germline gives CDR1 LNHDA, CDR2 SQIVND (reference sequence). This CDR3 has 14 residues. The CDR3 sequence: CASSMSSGSYEQYF. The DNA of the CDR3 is TGTGCCAGTAGTATGTCCTCGGGTTCCTACGAGCAGTACTTC.

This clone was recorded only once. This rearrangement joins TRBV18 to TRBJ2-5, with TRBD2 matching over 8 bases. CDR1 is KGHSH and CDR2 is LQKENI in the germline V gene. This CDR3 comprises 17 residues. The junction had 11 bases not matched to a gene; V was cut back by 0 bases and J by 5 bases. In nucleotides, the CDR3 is TGTGCCAGCTCACCACCCCGGGGAAGGACTAGCCTGGAGACCCAGTACTTC. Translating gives CASSPPRGRTSLETQYF.

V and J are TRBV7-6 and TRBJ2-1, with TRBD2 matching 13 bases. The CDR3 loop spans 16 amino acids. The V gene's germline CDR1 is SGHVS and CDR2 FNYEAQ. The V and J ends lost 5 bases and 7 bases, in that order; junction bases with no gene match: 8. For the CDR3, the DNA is TGTGCCAGCAGCCAACTAGCGGGAGGGCCCAGGAATGAGCAGTTCTTC. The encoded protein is CASSQLAGGPRNEQFF.

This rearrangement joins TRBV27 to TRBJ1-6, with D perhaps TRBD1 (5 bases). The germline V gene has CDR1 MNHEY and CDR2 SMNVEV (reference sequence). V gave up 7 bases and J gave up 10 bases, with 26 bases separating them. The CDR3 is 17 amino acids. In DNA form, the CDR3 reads TGTGCCAGCACTTTCTCAAGTCGGGGGAAGGGCTCCTCACCCCTCCACTTT. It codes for CASTFSSRGKGSSPLHF.

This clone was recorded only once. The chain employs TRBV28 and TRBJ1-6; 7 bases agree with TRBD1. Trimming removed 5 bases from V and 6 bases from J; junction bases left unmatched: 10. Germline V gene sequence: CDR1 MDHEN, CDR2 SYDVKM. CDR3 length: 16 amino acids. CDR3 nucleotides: TGTGCCAGCAGTGTGATAACAGGGGTTGGTAATTCACCCCTCCACTTT. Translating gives CASSVITGVGNSPLHF.

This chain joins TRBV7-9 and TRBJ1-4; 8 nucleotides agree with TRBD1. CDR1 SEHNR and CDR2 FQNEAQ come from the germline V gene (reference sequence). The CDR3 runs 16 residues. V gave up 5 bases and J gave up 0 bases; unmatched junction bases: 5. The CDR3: CASSAPGGTTNEKLFF. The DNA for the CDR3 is TGTGCCAGCAGCGCCCCAGGGGGCACAACTAATGAAAAACTGTTTTTT.

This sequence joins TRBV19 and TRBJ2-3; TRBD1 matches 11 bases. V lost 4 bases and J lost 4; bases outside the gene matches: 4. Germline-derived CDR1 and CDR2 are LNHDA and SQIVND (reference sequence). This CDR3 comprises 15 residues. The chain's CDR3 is CASSKGTGGADTQYF. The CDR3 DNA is TGTGCCAGTAGTAAAGGGACAGGGGGTGCAGATACGCAGTATTTT.

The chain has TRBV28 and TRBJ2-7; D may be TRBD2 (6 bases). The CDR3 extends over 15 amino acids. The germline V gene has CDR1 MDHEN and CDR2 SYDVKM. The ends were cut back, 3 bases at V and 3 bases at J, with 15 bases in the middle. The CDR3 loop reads CASSFVSGLIYEQYF. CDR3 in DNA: TGTGCCAGCAGTTTTGTCTCTGGACTAATCTACGAGCAGTACTTC.

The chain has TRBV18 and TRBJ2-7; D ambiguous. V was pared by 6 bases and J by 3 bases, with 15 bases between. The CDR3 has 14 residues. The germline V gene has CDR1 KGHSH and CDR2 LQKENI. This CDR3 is CASSSVIGDYEQYF. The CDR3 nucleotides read TGTGCCAGCTCCTCCGTCATAGGAGACTACGAGCAGTACTTC.

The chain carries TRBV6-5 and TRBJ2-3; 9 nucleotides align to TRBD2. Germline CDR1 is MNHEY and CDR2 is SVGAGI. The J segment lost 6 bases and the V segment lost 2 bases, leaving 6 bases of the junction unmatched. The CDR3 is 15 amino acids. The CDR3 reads CASSYGGRAGDTQYF. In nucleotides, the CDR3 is TGTGCCAGCAGTTACGGCGGGAGGGCCGGGGATACGCAGTATTTT.

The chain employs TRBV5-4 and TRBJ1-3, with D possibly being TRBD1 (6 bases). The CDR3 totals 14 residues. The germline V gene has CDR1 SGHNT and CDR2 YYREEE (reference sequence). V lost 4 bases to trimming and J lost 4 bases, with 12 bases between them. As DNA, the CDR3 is TGTGCCAGCAGCCAACAGGGCTCCGGAAACACCATATATTTT. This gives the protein CASSQQGSGNTIYF.